Listed here is a single T cell receptor beta chain. The antigen is not known. Each of two time points yielded around 5.9 milliliters of peripheral venous blood. This sample stems from a study of prognosis after radiotherapy for stage I lung cancer. On the study more broadly: Non-small cell lung cancer patients were all deemed medically inoperable. Study-wide findings and caveats: Where distant metastases developed, patients had lower Shannon entropy after stereotactic body radiation therapy. Samples before stereotactic body radiation therapy had more unique TCR clones (median roughly 10,000 versus 7,000).

Genomic DNA provided the template from which TCR beta CDR3 was amplified by two-round multiplex PCR. Every TRBV and TRBJ gene had its own specific primer in first-round PCR. TCRdb recomputed calls from the multiplex PCR reads with MiXCR, one row per CDR3 protein. The table has roughly 12,000 distinct CDR3 sequences, approximately 40% seen once. This CDR3 has 13 residues. CDR1 is DFQATT and CDR2 is SNEGSKA in the germline V gene (reference sequence). J gave up 9 bases and V 6 bases, and 12 bases lay outside the gene matches. The chain links TRBV20-1 to TRBJ2-7; 9 bases map to TRBD1. The TCR comes from a donor at least 50 years old with non-small cell lung cancer. The specimen was PBMCs, collected before or after stereotactic body radiation therapy (not recorded which). CDR3 loop: CSAHTGGPLLQYF. DNA for the CDR3: TGCAGTGCGCATACAGGGGGCCCCTTACTGCAGTACTTC.